This T cell receptor beta chain was found in a study of CD8 T cells in ankylosing spondylitis. Study-level findings and limits: Earlier authors reported some of these motif variants in reactive arthritis synovial fluid and blood. In ankylosing spondylitis patients, matched synovial fluid reportedly showed significant enrichment of disease-linked clones.

Germline-derived CDR1 and CDR2 are SEHNR and FQNEAQ (reference sequence). The CDR3 is made up of 14 amino acids. The V gene lost 6 bases and the J gene lost 3 bases, with 12 bases spanning the gap. TCRdb ran MiXCR on the 5' RACE reads and lists one entry per CDR3 protein. In the table there are more than 300,000 distinct CDR3 sequences, approximately 10% of which are singletons. This clonotype was counted at least ten times. Its target is not known. The chain employs TRBV7-9 and TRBJ1-5; a possible D gene is TRBD1 (6 bases). This TCR came from a female donor with ankylosing spondylitis or in good health (not recorded which). Sequencing was performed on blood, either unsorted or a sorted T cell fraction (not recorded which). CDR3 coding DNA: TGTGCCAGCAGTTTATCAGGGGCCAATCAGCCCCAGCATTTT. Translating it yields CASSLSGANQPQHF.